A selection of T cell receptor beta chains follows, all from one sample in a study of blood T cell repertoires in COVID-19. The table came from immunoSEQ multiplex PCR; TCRdb's copy has only in-frame clones and leaves some out. This table has 100,000 to 150,000 clones, approximately 81% appearing once. The sample was peripheral blood. Source of these receptors: a man in his forties with active or convalescent COVID-19. Both conserved end residues are part of each CDR3. D genes are given only for firm matches. The size of a clone is reported for some rows only, either as once, few or many, or as a class for expanded clones.

TRBJ1-1 | TRBV12-5 | . | . | CASGPPGALGGEAFF | TGTGCTAGTGGTCCCCCGGGCGCCCTGGGGGGTGAAGCTTTCTTT
TRBJ2-3 | TRBV2 | . | . | CASSIKTGTQYF | TGTGCCAGCAGCATCAAGACGGGTACGCAGTATTTT
TRBJ2-7 | TRBV24-1 | . | . | CATSDSQYSEQYF | TGTGCCACCAGTGATTCGCAGTATTCCGAGCAGTACTTC
TRBJ2-5 | TRBV24-1 | . | . | CATSDPQEFQETQYF | TGTGCCACCAGTGATCCACAGGAGTTCCAAGAGACCCAGTACTTC
TRBJ1-6 | TRBV5-5 | . | . | CASSLDQGRDSPLHF | TGTGCCAGCAGCTTGGACCAGGGAAGGGATTCACCCCTCCACTTT
TRBJ2-7 | TRBV5-1 | TRBD1 | few | CASSLTPGTGGYEQYF | TGCGCCAGCAGCTTGACCCCCGGGACAGGGGGTTACGAGCAGTACTTC
TRBJ1-1 | TRBV19 | TRBD1 | . | CASTDRGKTEAFF | TGTGCCAGTACGGACAGGGGGAAAACTGAAGCTTTCTTT
TRBJ2-5 | TRBV4-1 | . | . | CASSQVLAGSTSSETQYF | TGCGCCAGCAGCCAAGTCTTGGCAGGGTCAACATCGTCGGAGACCCAGTACTTC
TRBJ1-5 | TRBV19 | . | . | CASSIATTSNQPQHF | TGTGCCAGTAGTATAGCGACAACTAGCAATCAGCCCCAGCATTTT
TRBJ2-7 | TRBV30 | TRBD2 | . | CAWAGGGGFWNEQYF | TGTGCCTGGGCGGGAGGGGGAGGTTTTTGGAACGAGCAGTACTTC
TRBJ1-5 | TRBV5-1 | . | . | CASSLDVHSNQPQHF | TGCGCCAGCAGCTTGGATGTCCATTCCAATCAGCCCCAGCATTTT
TRBJ1-2 | TRBV18 | . | . | CASSPVGGSDGYTF | TGTGCCAGCTCACCAGTGGGTGGGAGTGATGGCTACACCTTC
TRBJ2-3 | TRBV7-8 | TRBD2 | . | CASSLVQRGPTDTQYF | TGTGCCAGCAGCTTAGTGCAGCGGGGCCCCACAGATACGCAGTATTTT
TRBJ2-3 | TRBV3-1/TRBV3-2 | . | . | CASSQPTRGRLDTQYF | TGTGCCAGCAGCCAGCCTACACGAGGGAGGTTAGATACGCAGTATTTT
TRBJ1-1 | TRBV11-1 | . | . | CASSFGGILSEAFF | TGTGCCAGCAGCTTTGGGGGGATTCTGTCTGAAGCTTTCTTT
TRBJ1-4 | TRBV30 | . | . | CAWSWGGTNEKLFF | TGTGCCTGGAGCTGGGGAGGAACTAATGAAAAACTGTTTTTT
TRBJ2-5 | TRBV24-1 | . | . | CATSDAGLKTQYF | TGTGCCACCAGTGACGCGGGCCTTAAGACCCAGTACTTC
TRBJ2-2 | TRBV9 | TRBD1 | . | CASSGPDRGLSGELFF | TGTGCCAGCAGCGGCCCGGACAGGGGGTTATCCGGGGAGCTGTTTTTT
TRBJ2-7 | TRBV6-2/TRBV6-3 | TRBD1 | . | CASIPGRGQGLRGIDEQYF | TGTGCCAGCATCCCCGGGAGGGGACAGGGGCTCCGCGGTATAGACGAGCAGTACTTC
TRBJ2-3 | TRBV28 | TRBD2 | . | CAARTSGTDTQYF | TGTGCCGCCCGGACTAGCGGGACAGATACGCAGTATTTT
TRBJ1-5 | TRBV28 | . | . | CASSFGGQSNQPQHF | TGTGCCAGCAGTTTCGGGGGGCAAAGCAATCAGCCCCAGCATTTT
TRBJ1-2 | TRBV7-2 | . | . | CASSLVSYGYTF | TGTGCCAGCAGCTTAGTCTCCTATGGCTACACCTTC
TRBJ1-2 | TRBV5-4 | . | . | CASSLAGPVLYGYTF | TGTGCCAGCAGCTTGGCAGGGCCTGTTCTCTATGGCTACACCTTC
TRBJ2-5 | TRBV10-2 | . | . | CASSEVRRSGSETQYF | TGCGCCAGCAGTGAAGTGAGGCGTAGCGGCTCGGAGACCCAGTACTTC
TRBJ2-3 | TRBV28 | TRBD1 | . | CASSPVDRDGDTQYF | TGTGCCAGCAGTCCAGTGGACAGGGATGGAGATACGCAGTATTTT
TRBJ2-7 | TRBV4-2 | . | . | CASSQERRGLYEQYF | TGTGCCAGCAGCCAAGAGAGAAGGGGACTCTACGAGCAGTACTTC
TRBJ2-3 | TRBV12-5 | TRBD2 | many | CASGRGGRADYTQYF | TGTGCTAGTGGCCGAGGAGGGAGGGCCGATTATACGCAGTATTTT
TRBJ1-5 | TRBV5-6 | TRBD1 | . | CASSFRRDRGQPQHF | TGTGCCAGCAGCTTCCGCCGGGACAGGGGCCAGCCCCAGCATTTT